This T cell receptor beta chain was captured in a study of blood T cell repertoires in COVID-19. Across the study: Nucleic acid was either cDNA or gDNA, and it came from T cells, B-cell-depleted T cells, or PBMCs.

The CDR3 totals 15 residues. Profiled with immunoSEQ multiplex PCR; TCRdb holds only in-frame clones, not every one. Of 80,000 to 95,000 clones in the sample, roughly 80% were seen once. Sequencing used peripheral blood. The chain has TRBV21-1 and TRBJ2-5; no check of the table's D call, TRBD1, against the DNA was made. TRBV21-1 is deemed a pseudogene. The TCR originated in a man older than 75 with active or convalescent COVID-19. CDR3 coding DNA: TGTGCCAGCAGCTCCAAGGGGTTCAACGGGGAGACCCAGTACTTC. Translated, it gives CASSSKGFNGETQYF.